The 14 T cell receptor beta chains reported below all come from one sample, sequenced in a study of OX40 agonist ivuxolimab in advanced cancers. TCRdb's copy holds only in-frame clones and misses some; the assay was immunoSEQ multiplex PCR. This sample carries tens of thousands of clones, around four fifths of them seen once, and the ten largest clones take approximately 1.2%. Sequenced material: CD4+ or CD8+ T cells sorted from blood, taken in a trial of the OX40 agonist ivuxolimab. These receptors were collected from an adult with an advanced solid tumor such as melanoma, head and neck, liver or kidney cancer.

The chain employs TRBV28 and TRBJ1-4; D ambiguous. The germline gives CDR1 MDHEN, CDR2 SYDVKM. CDR3 length equals 16 residues. Between the trimmed V and J ends, which lost 6 bases and 0 bases, there was a span of 14 bases. CDR3 loop: CASSLETETTNEKLFF. The CDR3 DNA follows: TGTGCCAGCAGCCTGGAAACAGAGACAACTAATGAAAAACTGTTTTTT.

This clone has just a few counts. The rearrangement uses TRBV28 and TRBJ1-1; TRBD1 might be the D (6 bases). Trimming removed 6 bases from V and 4 bases from J, with 12 bases in between. Germline CDR1 and CDR2: MDHEN and SYDVKM. The CDR3 loop spans 13 amino acids. As DNA, the CDR3 is TGTGCCAGCAGATACAGGGTCGGCACTGAAGCTTTCTTT. It yields the protein CASRYRVGTEAFF.

The rearrangement links TRBV6-1 to TRBJ2-1; weak D call: TRBD1 (6 bases). The CDR3 runs to 13 residues. The germline gives CDR1 MNHNS, CDR2 SASEGT. Trimming took off 2 bases at V and 14 bases at J, with 16 bases between the two ends. The CDR3 here is CASSEWGTGREFF. The CDR3 DNA reads as TGTGCCAGCAGTGAATGGGGTACAGGGCGCGAGTTCTTC.

This sequence joins TRBV7-8 and TRBJ1-5; no clear D gene. The CDR3 extends over 12 amino acids. The germline V gene has CDR1 SGHVS and CDR2 FQNEAQ. V gave up 1 base and J gave up 5 bases, with 3 bases separating them. The CDR3 DNA follows: TGTGCCAGCAGCTTAGGGGATCAGCCCCAGCATTTT. Amino acids: CASSLGDQPQHF.

The V and J genes are TRBV18 and TRBJ2-2; unclear D gene. The CDR3 is made up of 15 amino acids. Trimming cost V 2 bases and J 2 bases, with 9 bases left between them. From germline, CDR1 is KGHSH and CDR2 LQKENI. The CDR3 nucleotides read TGTGCCAGCTCACCAACACGTTCCAACACCGGGGAGCTGTTTTTT. It is translated as CASSPTRSNTGELFF.

The V and J genes are TRBV12-5 and TRBJ1-1; the D is unclear. The germline V gene encodes CDR1 LGHNT and CDR2 FRNRAP. V shed 5 bases and J shed 1 base, with 8 bases lying between them. The CDR3 runs to 13 residues. The CDR3 bases are TGTGCTAGTGGTATTCAGGAGAACACTGAAGCTTTCTTT. Amino acid sequence: CASGIQENTEAFF. The full variable domain, with the rest looked up from reference TRBV12-5 and TRBJ1-1, is DARVTQTPRHKVTEMGQEVTMRCQPILGHNTVFWYRQTMMQGLELLAYFRNRAPLDDSGMPKDRFSAEMPDATLATLKIQPSEPRDSAVYFCASGIQENTEAFFGQGTRLTVV.

The rearrangement uses TRBV6-5 and TRBJ1-5; 11 bases match TRBD1. V was pared by 6 bases and J by 3 bases, with 4 bases of the junction left unmatched. Looked up from germline, CDR1 is MNHEY and CDR2 is SVGAGI. CDR3 length equals 15 residues. The CDR3 nucleotides read TGTGCCAGCAGAGGACAGGGGGCGATCAATCAGCCCCAGCATTTT. This encodes CASRGQGAINQPQHF.

The gene calls are TRBV7-2 and TRBJ2-4; D is perhaps TRBD1 (6 bases). CDR1 SGHTA and CDR2 FQGNSA come from the germline V gene. The CDR3 extends over 13 amino acids. Trimming took off 6 bases at V and 7 bases at J, with 13 bases between the two ends. The CDR3 DNA follows: TGTGCCAGCAGGGGGGACATGGTTAACATTCAGTACTTC. It translates to CASRGDMVNIQYF.

The genes are TRBV5-4 and TRBJ1-1, with D maybe TRBD1 (5 bases). This CDR3 is built from 14 residues. Trimming shortened V by 4 bases and J by 5 bases, and 15 bases separated the two germline ends. From germline, CDR1 is SGHNT and CDR2 YYREEE (reference sequence). CDR3 loop: CASSGDPRGTEAFF. As DNA, the CDR3 is TGTGCCAGCAGCGGGGACCCCCGGGGGACTGAAGCTTTCTTT.

This chain joins TRBV5-6 and TRBJ2-3; D gene uncertain. The CDR3 runs to 15 residues. Germline V gene lookup returns CDR1 SGHDT and CDR2 YYEEEE. Trimming stripped 2 bases from V and 5 bases from J, with 15 bases between. CDR3 sequence reads: CASSLFGPVGDTQYF. CDR3 in DNA: TGTGCCAGCAGCTTATTCGGCCCGGTTGGAGATACGCAGTATTTT.

The genes are TRBV25-1 and TRBJ2-3, with unresolved D. The CDR3 totals 17 residues. The germline CDR1 and CDR2 sequences are MGHDK and SYGVNS. With 4 bases removed from V and 2 bases from J, the gap between germline ends came to 19 bases. The CDR3 region is CASSAISGSGDTDTQYF. The DNA of the CDR3 is TGTGCCAGCAGTGCTATCTCGGGCAGTGGAGACACAGATACGCAGTATTTT.

The chain recombines TRBV7-2 with TRBJ2-5; D gene uncertain. The germline V gene encodes CDR1 SGHTA and CDR2 FQGNSA. This CDR3 has 14 residues. V was clipped by 1 base and J by 2 bases, with 8 bases between them. CDR3 sequence: CASSLDYRQETQYF. In nucleotides, the CDR3 is TGTGCCAGCAGCTTAGATTACCGGCAAGAGACCCAGTACTTC.

This chain links TRBV7-2 with TRBJ2-1; TRBD2 agrees at 7 bases. In germline, CDR1 is SGHTA, CDR2 FQGNSA. The CDR3 extends over 16 amino acids. The V gene end was trimmed by 5 bases and the J gene end by 0 bases; junction bases not matched to a gene: 7. The CDR3 DNA reads TGTGCCAGCAGCGCCATAGCGGGCGGCTCCTACAATGAGCAGTTCTTC. Its translation is CASSAIAGGSYNEQFF.

This chain links TRBV6-6 with TRBJ1-5; 7 nucleotides align to TRBD1. CDR3 length equals 14 residues. J lost 0 bases, V lost 8 bases, and 4 bases had no gene match. From germline, CDR1 is MNHNY and CDR2 SVGAGI (reference sequence). The CDR3 nucleotides read TGTGCCAGCGGGACAGTTACTAGCAATCAGCCCCAGCATTTT. Protein: CASGTVTSNQPQHF.